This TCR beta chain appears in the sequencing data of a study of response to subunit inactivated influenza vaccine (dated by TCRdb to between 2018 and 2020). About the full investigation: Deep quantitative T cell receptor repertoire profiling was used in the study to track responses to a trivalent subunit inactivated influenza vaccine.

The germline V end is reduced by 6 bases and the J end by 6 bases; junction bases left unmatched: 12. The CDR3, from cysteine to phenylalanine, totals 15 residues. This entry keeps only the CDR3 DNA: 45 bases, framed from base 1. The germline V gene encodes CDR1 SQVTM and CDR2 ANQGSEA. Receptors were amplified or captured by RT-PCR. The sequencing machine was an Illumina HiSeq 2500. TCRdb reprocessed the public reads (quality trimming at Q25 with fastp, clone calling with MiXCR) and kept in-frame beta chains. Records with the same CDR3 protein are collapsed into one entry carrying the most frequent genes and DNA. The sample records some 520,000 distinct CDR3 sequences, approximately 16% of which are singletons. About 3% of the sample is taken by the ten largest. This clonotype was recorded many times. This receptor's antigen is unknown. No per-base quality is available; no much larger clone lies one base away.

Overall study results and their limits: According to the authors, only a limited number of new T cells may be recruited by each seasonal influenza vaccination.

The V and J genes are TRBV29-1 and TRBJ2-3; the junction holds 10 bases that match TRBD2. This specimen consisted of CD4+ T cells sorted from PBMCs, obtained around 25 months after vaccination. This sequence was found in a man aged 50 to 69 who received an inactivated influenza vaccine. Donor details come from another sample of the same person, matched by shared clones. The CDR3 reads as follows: CSVAKLAGFTDTQYF. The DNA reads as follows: TGCAGCGTGGCAAAACTAGCGGGATTTACGGATACGCAGTATTTT.